This T cell receptor beta chain comes out of a study of cytomegalovirus exposure and HLA in healthy donors. Measured with immunoSEQ multiplex PCR; TCRdb has only the in-frame clones, and not every one. The sample has around 200,000 clones, roughly four fifths seen once; the top ten hold 2.5% to 3%. The CDR3 length is 18 residues. V lost 3 bases to trimming and J lost 5 bases; unmatched junction nucleotides: 16. CDR1 and CDR2 (germline): MNHEY, SMNVEV (reference sequence). Separate from the roughly 730-subject first cohort, the approximately 120-subject validation cohort was the one that the donors belonged to.

Input material: PBMCs. The receptor comes from a woman aged 18-29 years in good health and CMV-seropositive. V is TRBV27 and J is TRBJ2-3; 8 nucleotides agree with TRBD2. The CDR3 bases are TGTGCCAGCAGTTTGGTGGGCCTTGGCGGGGGGCCAGAAGATACGCAGTATTTT. Protein product: CASSLVGLGGGPEDTQYF.